This is a list of T cell receptor beta chains from one sample in a study of T cells expressing NK-cell markers. TCRdb reprocessed the 5' RACE reads and stores each CDR3 protein as one record, lacking DNA. The sample holds over 350,000 distinct CDR3 sequences. Sequenced material: blood T cells: a sorted CD56 or NKG2C T cell subset, CD4+ or CD8+ T cells, or bulk PBMC T cells (not recorded which). These receptors were taken from a woman aged 50 to 60 in good health. Both conserved end residues are part of each CDR3.

v_call	j_call	cdr3_aa
TRBV7-9	TRBJ2-5	CASSLTWETQYF
TRBV20-1	TRBJ2-5	CSAMPSGGGLSGLQETQYF
TRBV24-1	TRBJ2-5	CAGTDGAFGGETQYF
TRBV18	TRBJ2-3	CASSDPGGFTDTQYF
TRBV30	TRBJ1-3	CALAPGAGSGNTIYF
TRBV7-6	TRBJ1-6	CASGGESFYNSPLHF
TRBV25-1	TRBJ1-6	CASSPGQASSPLHF
TRBV9	TRBJ1-2	CASSVAGGLNGYTF
TRBV7-9	TRBJ2-2	CASSFGTSGETGELFF
TRBV12-3/TRBV12-4	TRBJ2-1	CASSFERDRNEQFF
TRBV6-2/TRBV6-3	TRBJ2-3	CASSYGGVGTQYF
TRBV14	TRBJ2-1	CASSQVGRRGNEQFF
TRBV20-1	TRBJ1-1	CSARQGAIMNTEAFF
TRBV20-1	TRBJ2-1	CSAPRLAGGRLYNEQFF
TRBV9	TRBJ2-3	CASSVSGGGADTQYF
TRBV29-1	TRBJ2-2	CSVVRVGELFF
TRBV20-1	TRBJ1-1	CSARSTAGQGRAFF
TRBV5-1	TRBJ1-3	CASSGAVGVGSGNTIYF
TRBV10-1	TRBJ2-1	CASGRGTSGNHEQFF
TRBV30	TRBJ2-2	CAWSPGVVGELFF
TRBV3-1	TRBJ2-1	CASSQAPMELGRNEQFF
TRBV5-1	TRBJ2-3	CASSWGGSTDTQYF
TRBV11-3	TRBJ2-1	CASGLDRDEQFF
TRBV12-3/TRBV12-4	TRBJ2-1	CASSPVIAGVNEQFF
TRBV11-2	TRBJ2-1	CASSSGDLYAKEQFF
TRBV7-6	TRBJ2-3	CASSLIQGAGTQYF
TRBV28	TRBJ2-6	CASSLETGGSGANVLTF
TRBV20-1	TRBJ2-1	CSASSVGLAEWRVSNEQFF
TRBV6-5	TRBJ2-1	CASSDRSSYNEQFF
TRBV27	TRBJ2-7	CASSVGELFSYEQYF
TRBV7-9	TRBJ2-3	CASSETSGSSHEQSDTQYF
TRBV4-1	TRBJ2-7	CASSQEPGGYEQYF
TRBV20-1	TRBJ2-1	CSARDPGVGEQFF
TRBV10-3	TRBJ2-1	CAISDLGHYGEQFF
TRBV15	TRBJ2-7	CATSVRRGEQYF
TRBV29-1	TRBJ2-1	CSVGGTSGRVGYNEQFF
TRBV9	TRBJ1-1	CASSVEAGGSTEAFF
TRBV12-3/TRBV12-4	TRBJ2-7	CASSLGQGRYYEQYF
TRBV29-1	TRBJ1-2	CSAQFGDGYTF
TRBV5-1	TRBJ2-2	CASSLKGGGTNTGELFF
TRBV21-1	TRBJ2-1	CASSKSDSTYNEQFF
TRBV27	TRBJ2-1	CASSFVPTLGNEQFF
TRBV4-1	TRBJ2-7	CASSQDPNTYEQYF
TRBV27	TRBJ1-5	CASRPERSNQPQHF
TRBV28	TRBJ2-6	CASSLEVPSGANVLTF